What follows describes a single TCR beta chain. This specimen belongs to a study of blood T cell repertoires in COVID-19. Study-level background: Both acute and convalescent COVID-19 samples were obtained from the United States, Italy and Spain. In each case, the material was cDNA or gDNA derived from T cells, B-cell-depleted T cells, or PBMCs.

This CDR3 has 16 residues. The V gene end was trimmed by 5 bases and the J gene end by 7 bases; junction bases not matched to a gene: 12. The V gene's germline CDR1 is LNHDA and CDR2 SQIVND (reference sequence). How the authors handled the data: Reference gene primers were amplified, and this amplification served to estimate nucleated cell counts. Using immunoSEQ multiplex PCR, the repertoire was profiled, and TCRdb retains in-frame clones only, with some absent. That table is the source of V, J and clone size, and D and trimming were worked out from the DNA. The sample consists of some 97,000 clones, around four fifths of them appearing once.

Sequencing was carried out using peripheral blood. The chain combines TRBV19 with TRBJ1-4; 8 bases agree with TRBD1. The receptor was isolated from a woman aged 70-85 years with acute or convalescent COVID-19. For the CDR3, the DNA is TGTGCCAGTAGTCCGGGACAGGCCCTCCGGGGTGAAAAACTGTTTTTT. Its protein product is CASSPGQALRGEKLFF.